What follows describes a single T cell receptor beta chain. Its antigen is unknown. V gave up 3 bases and J gave up 1 base, with 6 bases separating them. Germline lookup yields CDR1 MDHEN and CDR2 SYDVKM. This CDR3 is built from 13 residues. This record comes from a study of chemoradiotherapy in HPV16-positive cancers. Whole-study findings and limits: Candidate HPV-specific clones and E7-related TCR motifs grew in tumor during treatment.

Over chemoradiotherapy, repertoires were sampled more than once. The repertoire was sequenced with immunoSEQ multiplex PCR; TCRdb's copy has only in-frame clones and lacks some. The sample yields 25,000 to 40,000 clones, about 87% seen once. This receptor was identified in a human donor with HPV-associated anogenital cancer. The V call is TRBV28, the J call TRBJ1-1, with unresolved D. The sequenced sample was blood, obtained from a patient who underwent chemoradiotherapy. As DNA, the CDR3 is TGTGCCAGCAGTTTCGGACGGAACACTGAAGCTTTCTTT. Its protein product is CASSFGRNTEAFF. Full variable domain (missing parts from reference TRBV28 and TRBJ1-1): DVKVTQSSRYLVKRTGEKVFLECVQDMDHENMFWYRQDPGLGLRLIYFSYDVKMKEKGDIPEGYSVSREKKERFSLILESASTNQTSMYLCASSFGRNTEAFFGQGTRLTVV.